This T cell receptor (beta chain) was profiled in a study of siplizumab effects on memory and regulatory T cells (dated by TCRdb to between 2017 and 2020). Background on the whole study: The study looked at the effect of siplizumab, an anti-CD2 antibody, on alloreactive T-cell subsets in allogeneic mixed lymphocyte reactions made from human PBMCs. Study-wide findings and limitations: Greater diversity appeared to be present in unstimulated naive T cells than in memory T cells, and a substantial contribution to the alloresponse seemed to be made by naive cells. Siplizumab significantly reduced the cumulative frequency of alloreactive sequences traceable to unstimulated CD4+ memory T cells. Among mappable alloreactive CD4+ clones, an average Treg-derived fraction of roughly 71% was observed with siplizumab, compared with about 25% in control reactions. No functional confirmation was obtained for the suppressive function of proliferating Tregs from siplizumab cultures. Sequences below about 10^-5 frequency were poorly captured, so only a minor fraction of alloreactive clones could be mapped to unstimulated subsets. Roughly 75-95% of proliferating CD4+ or CD8+ clones could not be assigned a naive or memory phenotype.

The library was prepared using the immunoSEQ multiplex PCR assay. About 10^5 TCR templates per sample were assayed by the deep sequencing platform. Genomic DNA extracted from sorted T cells was the material used for TCRbeta CDR3 sequencing. On the study's bioinformatics: The R programming language was used for the clonal analysis of the TCRbeta CDR3 data. Unstimulated samples were compared with post-reaction CFSE-low samples to define alloreactive CD4+ and CD8+ clones. Regulatory or non-regulatory origin was assigned to alloreactive CD4+ clones by matching of sequences to sorted unstimulated Treg and non-Treg repertoires. The table was pulled from immuneACCESS by TCRdb, which kept in-frame rearrangements only. Such tables lose some clones; where checked, under half of the loss comes from unresolved V genes, and the rest has no known cause. D and trimming come from the DNA, and the V and J calls and clone size come from that table. The sample yields about 87,000 clones; 70% to 90% were counted once. Together, the top ten hold more than 14% of the sample.

Sorted unstimulated T cells and proliferating T cells recovered from mixed lymphocyte reactions were subjected to TCRbeta CDR3 sequencing. Fresh whole blood from approximately 10 HLA-typed healthy donors was used to isolate PBMCs. About this clone itself: No cognate antigen has been identified for it. No much larger clonotype is one base removed from it; base qualities were not supplied.

The germline V gene provides CDR1 LGHNT and CDR2 FRNRAP. V is pruned by 5 bases and J by 3 bases, leaving 9 bases of the junction without a gene match. The CDR3 has 16 amino acids, counting the end cysteine and phenylalanine. Solely the CDR3 DNA is kept, with 48 bases framed from the first base. The source material was CD4+ T cells sorted from blood. The rearranged chain carries TRBV12-5 and TRBJ1-2; 10 middle bases align to TRBD1. This TCR was sampled from a human donor in good health. The nucleotide sequence reads as follows: TGTGCTAGTGGTATCCGACAGGGGGCTGTAGACTATGGCTACACCTTC. Its translation is CASGIRQGAVDYGYTF.